These T cell receptor beta chains were read from a single sample in a study of CD8 T cells in ankylosing spondylitis. In TCRdb, the 5' RACE reads were re-called with MiXCR into one record per CDR3 protein. The sample consists of 800,000 to 900,000 distinct CDR3 sequences, 10% to 15% of them appearing once. Input material: blood, either unsorted or a sorted T cell fraction (not recorded which). The receptors shown here come from a male donor with ankylosing spondylitis. CDR3s include the opening cysteine and the closing phenylalanine or tryptophan. The D gene is left open where the match is weak.

j_call | d_call | v_call | cdr3_aa
TRBJ2-1 | NA | TRBV11-2 | CASSLLTNEQFF
TRBJ2-1 | NA | TRBV5-1 | CASSLGGAGLGMEQFF
TRBJ2-6 | NA | TRBV6-2/TRBV6-3 | CASTRSELGANVLTF
TRBJ1-2 | NA | TRBV5-6 | CASSLGDRPYYGYTF
TRBJ1-5 | NA | TRBV5-1 | CASSSMSNQPQHF
TRBJ2-4 | TRBD1 | TRBV24-1 | CATSDFRDRGNIQYF
TRBJ2-1 | NA | TRBV9 | CASSVTAVYNEQFF
TRBJ2-7 | NA | TRBV12-3/TRBV12-4 | CASSYRVNADEQYF
TRBJ2-5 | NA | TRBV5-1 | CASNREPYKTQYF
TRBJ1-2 | TRBD1 | TRBV10-3 | CAISDGTGDGYTF
TRBJ2-3 | NA | TRBV20-1 | CSARDPSTGSGIDTQYF
TRBJ1-1 | NA | TRBV9 | CASSTGHRDYTEAFF
TRBJ2-1 | TRBD2 | TRBV5-1 | CASRSSGRTLNEQFF
TRBJ2-4 | NA | TRBV28 | CASSRPGLRAKNIQYF
TRBJ2-1 | NA | TRBV14 | CASSRMTSLNEQFF
TRBJ2-3 | NA | TRBV11-2 | CASSLMGGITDTQYF
TRBJ1-1 | NA | TRBV6-1 | CASSERPTMNTEAFF
TRBJ1-1 | NA | TRBV20-1 | CSAGSYRNTEAFF
TRBJ2-3 | NA | TRBV2 | CASRRTASTDTQYF
TRBJ1-1 | NA | TRBV7-9 | CASSLGRTAEAFF
TRBJ1-2 | NA | TRBV7-2 | CASSLAQYRESYGYTF
TRBJ2-5 | NA | TRBV12-3/TRBV12-4 | CASSFPRVTLRSQETQYF
TRBJ1-4 | NA | TRBV20-1 | CSARDRVTNEKLFF
TRBJ2-7 | TRBD2 | TRBV5-1 | CASSSTSGSTNEQYF
TRBJ2-5 | NA | TRBV6-5 | CASSYSRLQETQYF
TRBJ1-5 | NA | TRBV7-2 | CASSLATGAQPQHF
TRBJ2-1 | NA | TRBV6-1 | CASRPIRRDEQFF
TRBJ2-3 | TRBD1 | TRBV6-2/TRBV6-3 | CASSLRTGGDTQYF
TRBJ2-1 | NA | TRBV2 | CASSGGLSSYNEQFF
TRBJ1-1 | NA | TRBV5-6 | CASSFNRAAEAFF
TRBJ2-2 | NA | TRBV5-1 | CASSLFDITTGELFF